This T cell receptor beta chain was recorded in a study of T-cell reconstitution after alpha-beta-depleted transplantation in children. Germline loops: CDR1 DFQATT, CDR2 SNEGSKA (reference sequence). Trimming took 3 bases from V and 0 from J, leaving 18 bases between them. The CDR3 has 17 residues. Unique molecular identifiers were incorporated into the prepared TCRbeta library. TCRdb used MiXCR to reprocess the PCR reads, holding one entry per CDR3 protein. The table lists some 300,000 distinct CDR3 sequences, about 9.5% of them singletons. The sequenced sample was PBMCs, obtained before TCRalphabeta/CD19-depleted stem cell transplant. The receptor's source is a boy younger than two with acute myeloid leukemia, due to receive a stem cell transplant. The V call is TRBV20-1, the J call TRBJ2-1; D possibly corresponds to TRBD2 (5 bases). This CDR3 reads CSARDPERPNSYNEQFF. For the CDR3, the DNA is TGCAGTGCTAGGGATCCGGAGCGGCCGAACTCCTACAATGAGCAGTTCTTC.